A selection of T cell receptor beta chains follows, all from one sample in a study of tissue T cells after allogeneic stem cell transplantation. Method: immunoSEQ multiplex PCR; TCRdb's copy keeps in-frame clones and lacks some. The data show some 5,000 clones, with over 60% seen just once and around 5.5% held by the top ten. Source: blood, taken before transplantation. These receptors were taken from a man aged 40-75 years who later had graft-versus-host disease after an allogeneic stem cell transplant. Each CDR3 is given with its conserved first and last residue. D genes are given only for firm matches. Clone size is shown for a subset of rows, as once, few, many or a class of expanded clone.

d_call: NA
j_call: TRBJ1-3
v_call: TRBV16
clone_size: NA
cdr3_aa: CASSQSLGNTIYF
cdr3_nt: TGTGCCAGCAGCCAATCACTTGGAAACACCATATATTTT

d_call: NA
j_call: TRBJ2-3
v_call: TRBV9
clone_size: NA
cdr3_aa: CASSVPRDSSRRTDTQYF
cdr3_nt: TGTGCCAGCAGCGTTCCTCGGGACTCATCCAGGAGGACAGATACGCAGTATTTT

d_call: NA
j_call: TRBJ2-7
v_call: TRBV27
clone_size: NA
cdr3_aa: CASGAPGTSYEQYF
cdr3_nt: TGTGCCAGCGGGGCCCCGGGGACATCCTACGAGCAGTACTTC

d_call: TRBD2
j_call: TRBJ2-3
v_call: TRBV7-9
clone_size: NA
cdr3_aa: CASSLGPGSGSTDTQYF
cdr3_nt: TGTGCCAGCAGCTTAGGGCCGGGGAGCGGGAGTACAGATACGCAGTATTTT

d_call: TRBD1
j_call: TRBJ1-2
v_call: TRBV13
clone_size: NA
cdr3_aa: CASSLQGEGYTF
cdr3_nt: TGTGCCAGCAGCTTACAGGGGGAAGGCTACACCTTC

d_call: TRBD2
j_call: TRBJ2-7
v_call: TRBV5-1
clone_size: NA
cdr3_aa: CASRGEGNEQYF
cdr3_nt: TGCGCCAGCAGGGGGGAGGGGAACGAGCAGTACTTC

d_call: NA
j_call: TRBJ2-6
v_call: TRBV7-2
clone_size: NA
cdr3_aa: CAKDGGSGANVLTF
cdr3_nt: TGTGCCAAAGACGGGGGCTCTGGGGCCAACGTCCTGACTTTC

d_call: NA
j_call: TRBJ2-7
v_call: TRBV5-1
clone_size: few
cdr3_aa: CASSFGTVYEQYF
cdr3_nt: TGCGCCAGCAGCTTCGGGACGGTCTACGAGCAGTACTTC

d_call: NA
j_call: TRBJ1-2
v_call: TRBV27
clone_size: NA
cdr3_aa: CASSSGGDYGYTF
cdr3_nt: TGTGCCAGCAGTTCGGGTGGGGACTATGGCTACACCTTC

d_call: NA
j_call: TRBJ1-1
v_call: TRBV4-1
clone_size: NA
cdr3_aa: CASSQVGGTGTEAFF
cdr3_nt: TGCGCCAGCAGCCAAGTCGGGGGTACGGGCACTGAAGCTTTCTTT

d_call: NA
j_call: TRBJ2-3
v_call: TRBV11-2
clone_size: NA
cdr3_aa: CASSPGPSPTDTQYF
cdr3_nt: TGTGCCAGCAGCCCAGGACCCTCCCCCACAGATACGCAGTATTTT

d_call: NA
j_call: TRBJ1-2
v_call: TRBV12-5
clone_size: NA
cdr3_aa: CASGLLRAGYTF
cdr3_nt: TGTGCTAGTGGCCTCCTCAGAGCCGGCTACACCTTC

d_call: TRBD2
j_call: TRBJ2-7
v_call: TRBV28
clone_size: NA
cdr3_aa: CASRSSGTSGKREQYF
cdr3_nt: TGTGCCAGCAGGTCTTCCGGGACTAGCGGGAAGCGCGAGCAGTACTTC

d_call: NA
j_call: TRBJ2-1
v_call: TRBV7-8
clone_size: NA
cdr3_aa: CASSPGSFDEQFF
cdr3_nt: TGTGCCAGCAGCCCCGGGTCTTTTGATGAGCAGTTCTTC

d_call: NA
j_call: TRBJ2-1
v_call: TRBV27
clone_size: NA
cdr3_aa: CASSPTGQTSDNEQFF
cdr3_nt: TGTGCCAGCAGTCCAACGGGCCAGACATCAGACAATGAGCAGTTCTTC

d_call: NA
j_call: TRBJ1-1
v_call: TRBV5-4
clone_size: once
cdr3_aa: CASRGRGATEAFF
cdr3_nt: TGTGCCAGCAGGGGCCGAGGAGCAACTGAAGCTTTCTTT

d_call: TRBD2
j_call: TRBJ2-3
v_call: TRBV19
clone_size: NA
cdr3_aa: CASSTQGSGRAGAVDTQYF
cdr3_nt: TGTGCCAGTAGTACCCAGGGTAGCGGGAGGGCCGGTGCCGTAGATACGCAGTATTTT

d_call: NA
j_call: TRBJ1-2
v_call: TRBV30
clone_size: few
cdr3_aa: CAWSVQGGYTF
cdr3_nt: TGTGCCTGGAGTGTACAAGGCGGCTACACCTTC

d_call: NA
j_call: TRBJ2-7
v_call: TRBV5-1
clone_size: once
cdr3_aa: CASSPLASYEQYF
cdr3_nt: TGCGCCAGCAGCCCTCTAGCGAGTTACGAGCAGTACTTC

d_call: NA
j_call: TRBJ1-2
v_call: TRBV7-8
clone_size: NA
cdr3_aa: CASSLAEEGKGYTF
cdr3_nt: TGTGCCAGCAGCTTAGCGGAGGAGGGGAAAGGCTACACCTTC

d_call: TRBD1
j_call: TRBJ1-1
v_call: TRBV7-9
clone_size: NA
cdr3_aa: CASSRRTGSDEAFF
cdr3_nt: TGTGCCAGCAGCCGCAGGACAGGGTCGGATGAAGCTTTCTTT

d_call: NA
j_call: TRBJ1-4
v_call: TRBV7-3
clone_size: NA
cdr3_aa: CASSKQGGGGKLFF
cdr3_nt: TGTGCCAGCAGCAAACAGGGCGGGGGCGGAAAACTGTTTTTT

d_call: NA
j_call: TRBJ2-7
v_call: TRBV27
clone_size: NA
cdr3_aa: CASSFGGLPPSEQYF
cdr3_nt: TGTGCCAGCAGTTTTGGAGGTCTTCCCCCCTCCGAGCAGTACTTC

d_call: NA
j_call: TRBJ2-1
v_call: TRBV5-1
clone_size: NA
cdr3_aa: CASRVRSYNEQFF
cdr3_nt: TGCGCCAGCAGGGTCAGGTCCTACAATGAGCAGTTCTTC

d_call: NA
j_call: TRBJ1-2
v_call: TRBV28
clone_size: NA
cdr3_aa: CASSLSTQGGAGYTF
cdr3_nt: TGTGCCAGCAGTTTATCGACACAGGGTGGGGCTGGCTACACCTTC

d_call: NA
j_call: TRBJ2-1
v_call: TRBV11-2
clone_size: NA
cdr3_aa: CASSLDLWAGNNEQFF
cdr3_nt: TGTGCCAGCAGCTTAGATTTATGGGCAGGGAACAATGAGCAGTTCTTC

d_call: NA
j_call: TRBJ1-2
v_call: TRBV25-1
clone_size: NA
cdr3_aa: CASSSIRGYTF
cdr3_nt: TGTGCCAGCAGCTCGATTCGTGGCTACACCTTC

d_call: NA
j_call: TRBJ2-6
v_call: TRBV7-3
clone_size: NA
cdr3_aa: CASSSAGVAGANVLTF
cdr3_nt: TGTGCCAGCAGCTCCGCAGGGGTGGCTGGGGCCAACGTCCTGACTTTC

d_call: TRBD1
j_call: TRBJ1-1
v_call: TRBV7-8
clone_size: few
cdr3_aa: CASTLARDSVKNTEAFF
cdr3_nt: TGTGCCAGCACCCTAGCGCGGGACAGCGTAAAGAACACTGAAGCTTTCTTT

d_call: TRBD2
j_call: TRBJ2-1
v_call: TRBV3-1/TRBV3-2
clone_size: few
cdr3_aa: CASSQAPGLAPPQFF
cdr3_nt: TGTGCCAGCAGCCAGGCCCCGGGACTAGCCCCCCCCCAGTTCTTC

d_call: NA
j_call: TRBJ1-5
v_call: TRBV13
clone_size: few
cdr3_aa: CASSLERMGPQHF
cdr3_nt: TGTGCCAGCAGCTTAGAAAGGATGGGACCCCAGCATTTT

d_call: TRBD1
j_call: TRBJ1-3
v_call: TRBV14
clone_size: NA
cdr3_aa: CASSQVGTAGNTIYF
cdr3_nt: TGTGCCAGCAGCCAAGTGGGGACAGCTGGAAACACCATATATTTT

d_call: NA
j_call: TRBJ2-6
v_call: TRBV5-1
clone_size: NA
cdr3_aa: CASSLSGRPSGANVLTF
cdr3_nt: TGCGCCAGCAGCTTGTCAGGGAGGCCCTCTGGGGCCAACGTCCTGACTTTC

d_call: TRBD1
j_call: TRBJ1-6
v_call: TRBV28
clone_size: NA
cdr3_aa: CASSDEDRGYNSPLHF
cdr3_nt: TGTGCCAGCAGTGACGAAGACAGGGGGTATAATTCACCCCTCCACTTT

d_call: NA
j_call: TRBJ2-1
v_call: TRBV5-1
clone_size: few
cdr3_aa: CASSLGAVSSYNEQFF
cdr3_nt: TGCGCCAGCAGCTTGGGAGCGGTGAGCTCCTACAATGAGCAGTTCTTC

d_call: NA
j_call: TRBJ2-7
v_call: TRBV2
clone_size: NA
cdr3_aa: CASTEGGGYPYEQYF
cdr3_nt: TGTGCCAGCACCGAAGGGGGGGGGTACCCCTACGAGCAGTACTTC

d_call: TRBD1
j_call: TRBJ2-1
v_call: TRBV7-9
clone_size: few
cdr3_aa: CASSSPDRGFEQFF
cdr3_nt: TGTGCCAGCAGCTCCCCCGACAGGGGTTTTGAGCAGTTCTTC

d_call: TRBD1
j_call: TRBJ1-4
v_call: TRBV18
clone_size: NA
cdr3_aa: CASSAGTGGITNEKLFF
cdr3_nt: TGTGCCAGCTCTGCAGGGACAGGGGGCATTACTAATGAAAAACTGTTTTTT

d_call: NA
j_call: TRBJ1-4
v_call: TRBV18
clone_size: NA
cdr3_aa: CASSLTERITGSPGEKLFF
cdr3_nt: TGTGCCAGCTCACTAACCGAGAGGATTACAGGGAGCCCTGGGGAAAAACTGTTTTTT

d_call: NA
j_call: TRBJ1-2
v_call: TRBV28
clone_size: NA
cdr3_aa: CASSFPVSNYDYTF
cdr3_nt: TGTGCCAGCAGTTTTCCGGTGTCGAACTATGACTACACCTTC